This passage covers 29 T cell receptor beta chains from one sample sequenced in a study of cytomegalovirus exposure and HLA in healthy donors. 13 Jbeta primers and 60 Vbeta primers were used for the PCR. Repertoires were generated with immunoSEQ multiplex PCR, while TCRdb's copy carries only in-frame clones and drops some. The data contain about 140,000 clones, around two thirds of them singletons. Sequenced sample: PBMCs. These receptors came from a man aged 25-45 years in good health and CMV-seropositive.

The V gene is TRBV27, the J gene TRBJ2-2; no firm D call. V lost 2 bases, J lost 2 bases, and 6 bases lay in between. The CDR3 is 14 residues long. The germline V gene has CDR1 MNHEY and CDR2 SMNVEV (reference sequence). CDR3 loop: CASSLPGNTGELFF. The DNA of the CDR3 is TGTGCCAGCAGTTTACCAGGAAACACCGGGGAGCTGTTTTTT.

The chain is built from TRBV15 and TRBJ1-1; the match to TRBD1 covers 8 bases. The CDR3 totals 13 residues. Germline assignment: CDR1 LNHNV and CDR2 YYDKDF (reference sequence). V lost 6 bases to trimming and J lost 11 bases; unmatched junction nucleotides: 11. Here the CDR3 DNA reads TGTGCCACCAGGAGCAGGACAGGGAGGGGCGCTTTCTTT. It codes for CATRSRTGRGAFF.

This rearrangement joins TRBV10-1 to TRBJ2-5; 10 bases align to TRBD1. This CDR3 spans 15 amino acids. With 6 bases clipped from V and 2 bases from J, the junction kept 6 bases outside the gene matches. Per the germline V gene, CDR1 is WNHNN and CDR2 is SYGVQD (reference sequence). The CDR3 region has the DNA TGCGCCAGCAGCCCTCGGGACAGGGGTCAAGAGACCCAGTACTTC. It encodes CASSPRDRGQETQYF.

CDR3 amino acids: CASSLSGSFLPEAPYEQYF. The CDR3 DNA follows: TGTGCCAGCAGCCTTAGCGGGAGTTTCTTACCCGAAGCCCCCTACGAGCAGTACTTC. V usage is TRBV7-8 and J usage is TRBJ2-7; 9 bases fit TRBD2. The V gene end was trimmed by 5 bases and the J gene end by 2 bases; junction bases not matched to a gene: 19. The CDR3 runs 19 residues. Germline loops: CDR1 SGHVS, CDR2 FQNEAQ.

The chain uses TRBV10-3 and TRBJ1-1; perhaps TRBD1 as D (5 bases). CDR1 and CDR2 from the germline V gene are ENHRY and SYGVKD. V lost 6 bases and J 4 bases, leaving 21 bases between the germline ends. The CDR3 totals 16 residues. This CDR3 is CAISASGGGEGTEAFF. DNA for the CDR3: TGTGCCATCAGCGCTAGCGGTGGAGGGGAGGGCACTGAAGCTTTCTTT.

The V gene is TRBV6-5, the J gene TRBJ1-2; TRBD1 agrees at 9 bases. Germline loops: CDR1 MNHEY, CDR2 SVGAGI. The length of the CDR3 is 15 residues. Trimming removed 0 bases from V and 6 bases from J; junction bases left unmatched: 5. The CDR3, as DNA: TGTGCCAGCAGTTACTCGCCGGGACAGGGCGATGGCTACACCTTC. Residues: CASSYSPGQGDGYTF.

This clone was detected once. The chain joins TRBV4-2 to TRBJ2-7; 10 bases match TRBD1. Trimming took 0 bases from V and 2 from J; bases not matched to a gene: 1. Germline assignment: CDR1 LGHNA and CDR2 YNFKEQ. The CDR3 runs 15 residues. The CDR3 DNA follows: TGTGCCAGCAGCCAAGAGACAGGGGGCGCCTACGAGCAGTACTTC. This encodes CASSQETGGAYEQYF.

Here the CDR3 reads CASSDPGTYNEQFF. For the CDR3, the DNA is TGCGCCAGCAGTGATCCAGGGACCTACAATGAGCAGTTCTTC. V gene TRBV10-1 combines with J gene TRBJ2-1; a possible D gene is TRBD1 (5 bases). This CDR3 comprises 14 residues. Germline lookup yields CDR1 WNHNN and CDR2 SYGVQD (reference sequence). Deletions cut 3 bases from V and 2 bases from J, with 8 bases between.

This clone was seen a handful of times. This CDR3 reads CASSYSEITYEQYF. The CDR3 DNA sequence: TGTGCCAGCAGTTACTCGGAGATCACCTACGAGCAGTACTTC. V gene TRBV6-5 combines with J gene TRBJ2-7; no reliable D call. Germline loops: CDR1 MNHEY, CDR2 SVGAGI. This CDR3 contains 14 residues. V was shortened by 0 bases and J by 2 bases, with 8 bases between the two germline ends.

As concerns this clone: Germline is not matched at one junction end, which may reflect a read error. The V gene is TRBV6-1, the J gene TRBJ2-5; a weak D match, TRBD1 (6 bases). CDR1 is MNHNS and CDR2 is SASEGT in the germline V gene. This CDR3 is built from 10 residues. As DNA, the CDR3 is TGCGGGGCAGGGGTGGAGACCCAGTACTTC. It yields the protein CGAGVETQYF.

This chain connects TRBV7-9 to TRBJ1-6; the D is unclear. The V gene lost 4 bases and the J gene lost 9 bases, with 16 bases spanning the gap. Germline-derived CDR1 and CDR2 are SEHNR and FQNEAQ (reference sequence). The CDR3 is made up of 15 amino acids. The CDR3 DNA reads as TGTGCCAGCAGCTCCGGAGAACACACCACTTCACCCCTCCACTTT. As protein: CASSSGEHTTSPLHF.

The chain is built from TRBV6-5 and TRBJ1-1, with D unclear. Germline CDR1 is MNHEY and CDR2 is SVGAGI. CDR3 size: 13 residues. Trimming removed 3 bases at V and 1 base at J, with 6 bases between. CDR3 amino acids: CASSYEENTEAFF. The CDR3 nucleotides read TGTGCCAGCAGTTATGAGGAGAACACTGAAGCTTTCTTT.

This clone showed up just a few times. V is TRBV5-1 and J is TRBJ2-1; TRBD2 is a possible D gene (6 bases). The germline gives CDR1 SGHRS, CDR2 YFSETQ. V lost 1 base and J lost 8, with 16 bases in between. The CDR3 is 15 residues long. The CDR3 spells CASSLLGGIVDEQFF. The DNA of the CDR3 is TGCGCCAGCAGCTTGTTGGGAGGTATCGTGGATGAGCAGTTCTTC.

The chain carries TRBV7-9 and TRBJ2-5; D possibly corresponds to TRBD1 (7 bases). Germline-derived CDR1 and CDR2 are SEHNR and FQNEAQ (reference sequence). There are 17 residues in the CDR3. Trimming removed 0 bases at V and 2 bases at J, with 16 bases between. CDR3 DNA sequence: TGTGCCAGCAGCTTAGCGCTGCAGGGGGGATGGCAAGAGACCCAGTACTTC. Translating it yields CASSLALQGGWQETQYF.

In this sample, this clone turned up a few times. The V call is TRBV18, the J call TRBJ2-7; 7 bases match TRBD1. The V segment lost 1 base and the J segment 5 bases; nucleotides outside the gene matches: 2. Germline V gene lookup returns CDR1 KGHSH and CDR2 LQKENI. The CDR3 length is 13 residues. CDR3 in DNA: TGTGCCAGCTCACCACAGCAGGGGGACGAGCAGTACTTC. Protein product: CASSPQQGDEQYF.

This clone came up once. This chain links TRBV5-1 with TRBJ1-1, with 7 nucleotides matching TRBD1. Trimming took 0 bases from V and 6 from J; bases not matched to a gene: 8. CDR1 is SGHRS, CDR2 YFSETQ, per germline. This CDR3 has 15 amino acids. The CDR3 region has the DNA TGCGCCAGCAGCTTGGAAGTGACAGGGTTATCTGAAGCTTTCTTT. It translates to CASSLEVTGLSEAFF.

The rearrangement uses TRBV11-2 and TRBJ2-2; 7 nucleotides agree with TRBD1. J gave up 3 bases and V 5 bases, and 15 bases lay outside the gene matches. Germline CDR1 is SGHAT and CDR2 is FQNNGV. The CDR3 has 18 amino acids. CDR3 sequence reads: CASSGSGTESVHTGELFF. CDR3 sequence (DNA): TGTGCCAGCAGCGGTTCCGGGACAGAGAGTGTGCACACCGGGGAGCTGTTTTTT. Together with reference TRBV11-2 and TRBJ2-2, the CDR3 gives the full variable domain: EAGVAQSPRYKIIEKRQSVAFWCNPISGHATLYWYQQILGQGPKLLIQFQNNGVVDDSQLPKDRFSAERLKGVDSTLKIQPAKLEDSAVYLCASSGSGTESVHTGELFFGEGSRLTVL.

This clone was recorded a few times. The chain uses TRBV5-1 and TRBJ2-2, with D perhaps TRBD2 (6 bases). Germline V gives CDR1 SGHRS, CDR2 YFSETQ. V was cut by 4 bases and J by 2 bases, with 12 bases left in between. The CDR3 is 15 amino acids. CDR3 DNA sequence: TGCGCCAGCAGCCCTGGGACTGAAAACACCGGGGAGCTGTTTTTT. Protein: CASSPGTENTGELFF.

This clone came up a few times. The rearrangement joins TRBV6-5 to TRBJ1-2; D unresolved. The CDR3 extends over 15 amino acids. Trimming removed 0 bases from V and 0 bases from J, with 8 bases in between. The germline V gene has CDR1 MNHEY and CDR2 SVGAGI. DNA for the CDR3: TGTGCCAGCAGTTACTCTGCCGGGACTAACTATGGCTACACCTTC. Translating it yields CASSYSAGTNYGYTF.

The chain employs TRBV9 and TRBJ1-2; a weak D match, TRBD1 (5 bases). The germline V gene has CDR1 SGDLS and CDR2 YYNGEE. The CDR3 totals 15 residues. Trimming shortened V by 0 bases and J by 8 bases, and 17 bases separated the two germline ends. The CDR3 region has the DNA TGTGCCAGCAGCGTAGGAAGGGGCGCGAGAGACGGCTACACCTTC. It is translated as CASSVGRGARDGYTF.

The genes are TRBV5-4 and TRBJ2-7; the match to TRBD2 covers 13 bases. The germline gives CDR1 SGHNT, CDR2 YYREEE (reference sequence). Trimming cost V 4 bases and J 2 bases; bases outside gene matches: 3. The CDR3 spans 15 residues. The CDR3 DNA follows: TGTGCCAGCAGCCGACTAGCGGGAGGTGCCTACGAGCAGTACTTC. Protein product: CASSRLAGGAYEQYF.

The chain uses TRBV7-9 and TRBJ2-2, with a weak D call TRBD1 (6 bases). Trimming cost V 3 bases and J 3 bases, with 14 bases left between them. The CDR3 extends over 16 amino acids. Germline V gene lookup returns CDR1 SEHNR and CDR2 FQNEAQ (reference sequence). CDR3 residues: CASSLGQGLYTGELFF. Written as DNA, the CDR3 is TGTGCCAGCAGCTTGGGGCAGGGGCTTTACACCGGGGAGCTGTTTTTT.

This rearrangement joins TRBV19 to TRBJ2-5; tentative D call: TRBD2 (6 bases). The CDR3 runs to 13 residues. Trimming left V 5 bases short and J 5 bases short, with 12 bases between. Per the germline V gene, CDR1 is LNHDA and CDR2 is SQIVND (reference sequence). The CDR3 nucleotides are TGTGCCAGTAGTTCGGGACTTAAGGAGACCCAGTACTTC. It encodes CASSSGLKETQYF.

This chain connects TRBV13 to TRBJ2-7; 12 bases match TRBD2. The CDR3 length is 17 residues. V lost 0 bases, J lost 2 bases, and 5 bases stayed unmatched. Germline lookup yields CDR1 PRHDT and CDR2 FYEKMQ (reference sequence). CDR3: CASSLGRLAGGTYEQYF. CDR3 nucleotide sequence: TGTGCCAGCAGCTTAGGTCGGCTAGCGGGGGGGACCTACGAGCAGTACTTC.

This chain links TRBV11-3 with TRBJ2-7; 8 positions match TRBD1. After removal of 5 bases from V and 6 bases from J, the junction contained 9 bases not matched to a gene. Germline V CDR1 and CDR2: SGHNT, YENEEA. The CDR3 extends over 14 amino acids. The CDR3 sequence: CASSRSAGGREQYF. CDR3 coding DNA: TGTGCCAGCAGCCGAAGTGCAGGGGGCCGCGAGCAGTACTTC.

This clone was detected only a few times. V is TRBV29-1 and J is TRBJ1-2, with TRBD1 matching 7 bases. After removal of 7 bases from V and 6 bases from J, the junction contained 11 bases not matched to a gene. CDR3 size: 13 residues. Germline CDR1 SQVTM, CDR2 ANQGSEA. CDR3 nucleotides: TGCAGCGCTCTGACCCGACAGGGTGATGGCTACACCTTC. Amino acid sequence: CSALTRQGDGYTF.

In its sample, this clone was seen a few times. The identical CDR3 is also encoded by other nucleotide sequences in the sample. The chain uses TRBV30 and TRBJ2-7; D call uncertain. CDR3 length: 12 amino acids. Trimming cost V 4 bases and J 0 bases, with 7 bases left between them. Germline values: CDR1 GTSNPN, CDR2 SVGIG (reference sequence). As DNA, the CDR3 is TGTGCCTGGACTGAGAGCTCCTACGAGCAGTACTTC. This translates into CAWTESSYEQYF.

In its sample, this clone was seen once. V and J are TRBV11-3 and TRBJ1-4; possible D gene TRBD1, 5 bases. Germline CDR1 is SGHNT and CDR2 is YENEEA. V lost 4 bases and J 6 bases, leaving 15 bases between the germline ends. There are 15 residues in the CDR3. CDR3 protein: CASSSRTRGDEKLFF. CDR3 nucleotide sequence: TGTGCCAGCAGCTCCCGGACACGCGGGGATGAAAAACTGTTTTTT. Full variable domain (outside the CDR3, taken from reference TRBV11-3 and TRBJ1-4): EAGVVQSPRYKIIEKKQPVAFWCNPISGHNTLYWYLQNLGQGPELLIRYENEEAVDDSQLPKDRFSAERLKGVDSTLKIQPAELGDSAVYLCASSSRTRGDEKLFFGSGTQLSVL.

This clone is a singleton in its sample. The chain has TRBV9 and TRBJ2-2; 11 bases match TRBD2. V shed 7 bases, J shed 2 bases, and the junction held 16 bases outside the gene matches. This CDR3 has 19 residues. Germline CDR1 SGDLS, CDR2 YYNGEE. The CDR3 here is CASSFIPSGRPVNTGELFF. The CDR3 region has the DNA TGTGCCAGCTCTTTTATCCCTAGCGGGAGGCCTGTTAACACCGGGGAGCTGTTTTTT.